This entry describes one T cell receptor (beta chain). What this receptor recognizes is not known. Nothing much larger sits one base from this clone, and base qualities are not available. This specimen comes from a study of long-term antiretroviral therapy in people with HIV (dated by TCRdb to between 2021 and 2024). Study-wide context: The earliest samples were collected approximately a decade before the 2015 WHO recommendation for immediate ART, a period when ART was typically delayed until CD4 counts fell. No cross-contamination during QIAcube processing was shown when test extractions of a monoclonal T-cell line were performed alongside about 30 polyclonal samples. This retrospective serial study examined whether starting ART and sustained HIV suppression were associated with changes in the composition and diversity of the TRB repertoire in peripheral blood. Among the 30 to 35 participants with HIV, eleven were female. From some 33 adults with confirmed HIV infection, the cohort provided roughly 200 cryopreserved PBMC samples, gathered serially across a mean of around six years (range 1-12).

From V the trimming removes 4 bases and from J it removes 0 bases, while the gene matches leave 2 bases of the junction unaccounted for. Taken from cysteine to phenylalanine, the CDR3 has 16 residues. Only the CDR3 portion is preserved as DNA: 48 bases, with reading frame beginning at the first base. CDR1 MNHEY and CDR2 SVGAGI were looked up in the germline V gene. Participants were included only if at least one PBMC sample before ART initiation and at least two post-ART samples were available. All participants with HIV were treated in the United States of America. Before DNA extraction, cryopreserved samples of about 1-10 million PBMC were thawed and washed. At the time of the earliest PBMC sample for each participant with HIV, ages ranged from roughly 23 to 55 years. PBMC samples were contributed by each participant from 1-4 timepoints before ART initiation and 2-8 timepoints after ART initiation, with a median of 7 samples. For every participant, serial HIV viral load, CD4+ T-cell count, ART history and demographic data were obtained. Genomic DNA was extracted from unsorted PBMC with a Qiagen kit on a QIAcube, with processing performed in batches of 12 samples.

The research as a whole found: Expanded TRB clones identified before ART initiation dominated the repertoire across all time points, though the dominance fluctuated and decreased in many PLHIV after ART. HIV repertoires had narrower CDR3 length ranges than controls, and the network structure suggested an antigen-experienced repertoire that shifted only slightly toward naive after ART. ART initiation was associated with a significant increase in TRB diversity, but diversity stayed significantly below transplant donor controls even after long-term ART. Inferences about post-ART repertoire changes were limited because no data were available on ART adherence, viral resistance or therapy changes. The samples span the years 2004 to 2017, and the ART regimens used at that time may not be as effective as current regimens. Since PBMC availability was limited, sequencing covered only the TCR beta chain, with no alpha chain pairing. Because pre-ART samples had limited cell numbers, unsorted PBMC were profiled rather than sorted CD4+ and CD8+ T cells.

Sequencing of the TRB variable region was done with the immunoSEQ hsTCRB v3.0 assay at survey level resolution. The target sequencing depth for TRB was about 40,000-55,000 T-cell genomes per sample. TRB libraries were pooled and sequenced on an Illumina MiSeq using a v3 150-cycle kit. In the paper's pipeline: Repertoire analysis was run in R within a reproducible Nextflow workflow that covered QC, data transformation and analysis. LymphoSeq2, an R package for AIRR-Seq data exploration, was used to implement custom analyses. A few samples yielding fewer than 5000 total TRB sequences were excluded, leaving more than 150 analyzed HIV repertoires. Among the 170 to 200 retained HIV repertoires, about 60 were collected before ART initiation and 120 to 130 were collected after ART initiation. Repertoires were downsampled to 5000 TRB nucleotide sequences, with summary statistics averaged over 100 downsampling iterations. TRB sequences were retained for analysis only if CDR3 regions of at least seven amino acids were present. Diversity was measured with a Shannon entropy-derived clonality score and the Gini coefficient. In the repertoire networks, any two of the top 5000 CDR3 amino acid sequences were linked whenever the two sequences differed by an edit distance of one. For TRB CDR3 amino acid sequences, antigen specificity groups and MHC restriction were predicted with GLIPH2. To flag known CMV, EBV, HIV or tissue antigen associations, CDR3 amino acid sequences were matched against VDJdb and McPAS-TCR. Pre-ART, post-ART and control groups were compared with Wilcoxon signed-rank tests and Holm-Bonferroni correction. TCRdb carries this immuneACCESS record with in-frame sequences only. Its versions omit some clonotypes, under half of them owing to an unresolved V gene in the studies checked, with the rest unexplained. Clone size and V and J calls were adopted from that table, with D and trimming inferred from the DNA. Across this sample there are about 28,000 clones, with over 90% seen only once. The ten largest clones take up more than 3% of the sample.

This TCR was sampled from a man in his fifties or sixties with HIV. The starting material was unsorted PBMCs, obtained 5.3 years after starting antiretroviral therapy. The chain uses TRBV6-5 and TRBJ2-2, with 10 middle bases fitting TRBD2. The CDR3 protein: CASSFLAGANTGELFF. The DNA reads TGTGCCAGCAGTTTTCTAGCGGGGGCGAACACCGGGGAGCTGTTTTTT.